Shown below are 10 T cell receptor beta chains from a single sample sequenced in a study of blood T cell repertoires in COVID-19. Data came from immunoSEQ multiplex PCR; TCRdb stores just in-frame clones and leaves some out. The table includes 20,000 to 30,000 clones, approximately 81% detected once. The sequencing sample was made of peripheral blood. These receptors all stem from a human donor in a cohort sampled during active COVID-19.

The chain links TRBV10-1 to TRBJ2-3; D unclear. V lost 4 bases to trimming and J lost 4 bases, with 3 bases between them. In germline, CDR1 is WNHNN, CDR2 SYGVQD (reference sequence). The CDR3 has 11 amino acids. The CDR3 here is CASSVSDTQYF. DNA of the CDR3: TGCGCCAGCAGTGTATCAGATACGCAGTATTTT.

This clone was detected once. V is TRBV25-1 and J is TRBJ1-2, with D unresolved. This CDR3 spans 12 amino acids. Germline-derived CDR1 and CDR2 are MGHDK and SYGVNS. V was cut by 6 bases and J by 4 bases, with 9 bases left in between. CDR3 bases: TGTGCCAGCAGGCGGGAAGGCTATGGCTACACCTTC. Amino acid sequence: CASRREGYGYTF.

The genes are TRBV6-6 and TRBJ2-7; D might be TRBD1 (5 bases). The CDR3 runs to 16 residues. CDR1 MNHNY and CDR2 SVGAGI come from the germline V gene (reference sequence). V was trimmed by 0 bases and J by 0 bases, leaving 12 bases between them. DNA of the CDR3: TGTGCCAGCAGTTACTCGTCGGGCAGGGACTCCTACGAGCAGTACTTC. It is translated as CASSYSSGRDSYEQYF.

The V and J genes are TRBV3-1 (or the pseudogene TRBV3-2) and TRBJ1-2, with TRBD1 matching over 11 bases. CDR1 is LGHDT, CDR2 YNNKEL, per germline (reference sequence). The CDR3 contains 16 residues. The J segment lost 3 bases and the V segment lost 4 bases, leaving 7 bases of the junction unmatched. As DNA, the CDR3 is TGTGCCAGCAGCCCAGGCAGGACAGGGGGCTACTATGGCTACACCTTC. The encoded protein is CASSPGRTGGYYGYTF.

This clone was counted a few times. The chain carries TRBV20-1 and TRBJ1-5, with a possible D match to TRBD1 (6 bases). CDR1 DFQATT and CDR2 SNEGSKA come from the germline V gene (reference sequence). The V end lost 3 bases, the J end lost 6 bases, and 15 bases lay between the germline ends. The CDR3 loop spans 14 amino acids. CDR3 nucleotide sequence: TGCAGTGCTAGTCCCTCCGGCAGGGGTCAGCCCCAGCATTTT. This gives the protein CSASPSGRGQPQHF.

This chain's CDR3 is CASSPGQGTSYQETQYF. The CDR3 DNA is TGTGCCAGCAGCCCGGGACAGGGGACATCGTACCAAGAGACCCAGTACTTC. V is TRBV7-9 and J is TRBJ2-5; TRBD1 matches 10 bases. V was pared by 5 bases and J by 0 bases, with 9 bases of the junction left unmatched. The CDR3 has 17 residues. The germline CDR1 and CDR2 sequences are SEHNR and FQNEAQ (reference sequence).

The chain uses TRBV4-1 and TRBJ2-3, with 9 bases aligning to TRBD1. V lost 1 base, J lost 10 bases, and 15 bases stayed unmatched. Germline CDR1 is MGHRA and CDR2 is YSYEKL. CDR3 length: 17 amino acids. This CDR3 is CASSQGSTGGRNQAQYF. For the CDR3, the DNA is TGCGCCAGCAGCCAAGGATCCACAGGGGGCAGGAATCAGGCGCAGTATTTT.

This clone has only a few counts. This chain links TRBV5-6 with TRBJ2-7, with 8 bases fitting TRBD1. The V segment lost 1 base and the J segment 7 bases; nucleotides outside the gene matches: 7. Germline V CDR1 and CDR2: SGHDT, YYEEEE. The CDR3 length is 14 residues. CDR3 sequence reads: CASSLSRGQEEQYF. DNA for the CDR3: TGTGCCAGCAGCTTGTCCAGGGGGCAGGAGGAGCAGTACTTC.

The chain links TRBV9 to TRBJ2-3, with TRBD2 matching 12 bases. Trimming removed 4 bases from V and 6 bases from J; junction bases left unmatched: 9. The germline gives CDR1 SGDLS, CDR2 YYNGEE. The CDR3 length is 16 residues. The CDR3 loop reads CASSPRRTSGADTQYF. CDR3 DNA: TGTGCCAGCAGCCCCCGACGGACTAGCGGGGCGGATACGCAGTATTTT.

This clone rates as medium-sized (0.01 to 0.1%). The rearrangement links TRBV28 to TRBJ1-4; D is unclear. V was shortened by 9 bases and J by 4 bases, with 12 bases between the two germline ends. The CDR3 covers 13 residues. The germline CDR1 and CDR2 sequences are MDHEN and SYDVKM. In nucleotides, the CDR3 is TGTGCCAGTTTTCGCCGGGATAATGAAAAACTGTTTTTT. It is translated as CASFRRDNEKLFF.